The 20 T cell receptor beta chains below were found in one sample sequenced in a study of T cell repertoires in cytomegalovirus infection. MiXCR, run by TCRdb on the reads, gives a single entry per CDR3 protein. The sample holds more than 85,000 distinct CDR3 sequences, approximately 17% seen once. Material: PBMCs. Receptors were obtained from a human donor in good health (CMV status not recorded). Some clones in this sample may be carry-over from other donors' samples.

The table lists this clonotype with a few counts. The chain employs TRBV20-1 and TRBJ2-5; TRBD1 or TRBD2 may be the D gene (5 bases each). CDR1 is DFQATT, CDR2 SNEGSKA, per germline (reference sequence). The CDR3 totals 12 residues. CDR3: CSTVGEQETQYF. The CDR3 region has the DNA TGCAGCACCGTAGGGGAGCAAGAGACCCAGTACTTC.

This clonotype was detected only once. This may stem from a read error, because a much larger clone lies one nucleotide away. The chain employs TRBV11-2 and TRBJ2-2; 7 bases fit TRBD2. Germline values: CDR1 SGHAT, CDR2 FQNNGV. V lost 5 bases to trimming and J lost 2 bases; unmatched junction nucleotides: 8. The CDR3 has 16 residues. The CDR3: CASSRQRLANTGELFF. The CDR3 nucleotides are TGTGCCAGCAGCCGGCAACGACTAGCCAACACCGGGGAGCTGTTTTTT.

The chain is built from TRBV7-2 and TRBJ2-1; 8 bases match TRBD2. Germline trimming cut 7 bases from V and 10 bases from J; bases unmatched to any gene: 15. The CDR3 has 15 amino acids. Germline-derived CDR1 and CDR2 are SGHTA and FQGNSA. Here the CDR3 reads CASIRGGGDSMEQFF. The CDR3 bases are TGTGCCAGCATACGGGGGGGGGGGGACTCGATGGAGCAGTTCTTC.

This clonotype has a handful of counts. V is TRBV6-8 and J is TRBJ1-2, with TRBD1 matching 7 bases. Looked up from germline, CDR1 is MNHGY and CDR2 is SAAAGT. The CDR3 extends over 16 amino acids. Germline trimming cut 4 bases from V and 7 bases from J; bases unmatched to any gene: 15. CDR3 DNA sequence: TGTGCCAGCAGTTCCGGGACAGCCCACCTTGGGGGTGGCTACACCTTC. Translating it yields CASSSGTAHLGGGYTF.

The V call is TRBV28, the J call TRBJ2-2, with 10 bases matching TRBD2. Germline V gene lookup returns CDR1 MDHEN and CDR2 SYDVKM. Unmatched junction bases numbered 6, after V lost 3 bases and J lost 5 bases. The CDR3 contains 16 residues. The CDR3 nucleotides read TGTGCCAGCAGTTTGGGTAGCGGGGGGAAGACCGGGGAGCTGTTTTTT. Translated: CASSLGSGGKTGELFF.

V is TRBV7-2 and J is TRBJ1-3; D is ambiguous. The CDR3 has 13 residues. Trimming pared 3 bases from V and 4 bases from J, leaving 7 bases between. Germline values: CDR1 SGHTA, CDR2 FQGNSA. The CDR3 region has the DNA TGTGCCAGCAGCTTGACGGCGGGAAACACCATATATTTT. Translated, it gives CASSLTAGNTIYF.

In its sample, this clonotype was seen a few times. The chain employs TRBV10-3 and TRBJ2-3; D gene uncertain. The CDR3 is 14 amino acids. Germline V gives CDR1 ENHRY, CDR2 SYGVKD. Deletions cut 0 bases from V and 4 bases from J, with 8 bases between. In DNA, the CDR3 is TGTGCCATCAGTGAGTCGGGCCGTTCAGATACGCAGTATTTT. This translates into CAISESGRSDTQYF.

This clonotype was counted many times. The V gene is TRBV7-6, the J gene TRBJ1-4, with TRBD1 as a possible D gene (5 bases). The germline gives CDR1 SGHVS, CDR2 FNYEAQ. V was clipped by 1 base and J by 8 bases, with 17 bases between them. CDR3 length equals 16 residues. The CDR3 sequence is CASSLGDGRVGEKLFF. DNA of the CDR3: TGTGCCAGCAGCTTAGGGGACGGCAGGGTCGGAGAAAAACTGTTTTTT.

This sequence joins TRBV4-2 and TRBJ2-3; no reliable D call. This CDR3 contains 14 residues. V dropped 0 bases and J dropped 1 base, with 5 bases sitting between them. Per the germline V gene, CDR1 is LGHNA and CDR2 is YNFKEQ. The CDR3 spells CASSQDRGTDTQYF. The DNA for the CDR3 is TGTGCCAGCAGCCAAGATAGAGGCACAGATACGCAGTATTTT.

This chain links TRBV9 with TRBJ2-2, with D possibly matching TRBD1 (6 bases). The germline gives CDR1 SGDLS, CDR2 YYNGEE. The CDR3 covers 16 residues. Between the trimmed V and J ends, which lost 4 bases and 3 bases, there was a span of 16 bases. CDR3 bases: TGTGCCAGCAGCAGTGGGGCTAGGGGGTACACCGGGGAGCTGTTTTTT. This codes for CASSSGARGYTGELFF.

This chain connects TRBV19 to TRBJ2-3; a possible D gene is TRBD2 (6 bases). V lost 1 base to trimming and J lost 8 bases, with 10 bases between them. Germline CDR1 is LNHDA and CDR2 is SQIVND (reference sequence). This CDR3 has 13 residues. The CDR3 DNA reads as TGTGCCAGTAGTATAGTGACGCGGGGTACGCAGTATTTT. Amino acid sequence: CASSIVTRGTQYF.

The chain uses TRBV7-2 and TRBJ1-5; D is unclear. V was pared by 0 bases and J by 9 bases, with 12 bases between. The CDR3 spans 14 residues. The germline CDR1 and CDR2 sequences are SGHTA and FQGNSA. The CDR3: CASSLAFAGGPQHF. In DNA form, the CDR3 reads TGTGCCAGCAGCTTAGCGTTCGCGGGTGGGCCCCAGCATTTT.

J is TRBJ2-3 and V is TRBV10-3; 8 positions match TRBD2. V dropped 6 bases and J dropped 5; count of bases not matched to a gene: 4. Per germline, CDR1 ENHRY and CDR2 SYGVKD. The CDR3 runs 13 residues. The DNA of the CDR3 is TGTGCCATCAGCCGGGAGGGAGGAGATACGCAGTATTTT. This translates into CAISREGGDTQYF.

This clonotype has just a few counts. V usage is TRBV28 and J usage is TRBJ1-5, with D maybe TRBD1 (5 bases). The V and J ends lost 8 bases and 7 bases respectively, with 18 bases between them. The CDR3 runs 14 residues. CDR1 and CDR2 from the germline V gene are MDHEN and SYDVKM. DNA for the CDR3: TGTGCCAGCCTATCAATGAGGGGCGACCAGCCCCAGCATTTT. Translating it yields CASLSMRGDQPQHF.

The rearrangement links TRBV19 to TRBJ2-1, with a tentative D call TRBD2 (6 bases). CDR3 size: 16 residues. The V gene's germline CDR1 is LNHDA and CDR2 SQIVND (reference sequence). Trimming stripped 3 bases from V and 2 bases from J, with 14 bases between. Here the CDR3 reads CASSILAGRAYNEQFF. The CDR3 DNA follows: TGTGCCAGTAGTATTCTGGCGGGGCGAGCCTACAATGAGCAGTTCTTC.

This chain uses TRBV20-1 with TRBJ2-7, with 8 bases matching TRBD2. The CDR3 is made up of 15 amino acids. Germline-derived CDR1 and CDR2 are DFQATT and SNEGSKA (reference sequence). The trim removed 6 bases at V and 3 bases at J, leaving 13 bases unmatched. The CDR3 DNA sequence: TGCAGTGCCCCCCCTCCCGTAGCGGGGCGCTACGAGCAGTACTTC. It specifies CSAPPPVAGRYEQYF.

This clonotype was recorded many times. The chain employs TRBV12-3 or TRBV12-4 and TRBJ2-7; tentative D call: TRBD1 (5 bases). The CDR3 extends over 13 amino acids. Between the trimmed V and J ends, which lost 8 bases and 3 bases, there was a span of 14 bases. CDR3 in DNA: TGTGCCAGCGGGGCCAAGCCTCTCTACGAGCAGTACTTC. This encodes CASGAKPLYEQYF.

V gene TRBV4-2 combines with J gene TRBJ2-7; 7 bases agree with TRBD1. CDR3 length: 15 residues. CDR1 and CDR2 (germline): LGHNA, YNFKEQ. V shed 3 bases and J 4 bases; nucleotides not matched to a gene: 9. The CDR3 DNA is TGTGCCAGCAGCCAGGTCGACAGGGATGCATACGAGCAGTACTTC. This sequence encodes CASSQVDRDAYEQYF.

The chain has TRBV28 and TRBJ2-5; D might be TRBD2 (7 bases). This CDR3 region has 15 residues. V dropped 4 bases and J dropped 2 bases, with 14 bases sitting between them. Germline-derived CDR1 and CDR2 are MDHEN and SYDVKM. In DNA form, the CDR3 reads TGTGCCAGCAGTTACGGGGGGCAGGGGCAAGAGACCCAGTACTTC. Its translation is CASSYGGQGQETQYF.

The gene calls are TRBV6-2 or TRBV6-3 and TRBJ2-1; D is ambiguous. Germline CDR1 MNHEY, CDR2 SVGEGT. V was pared by 6 bases and J by 3 bases, with 9 bases between. The CDR3 totals 13 residues. CDR3 region: CASRTSLYNEQFF. CDR3 nucleotides: TGTGCCAGCAGAACCTCTCTCTACAATGAGCAGTTCTTC.